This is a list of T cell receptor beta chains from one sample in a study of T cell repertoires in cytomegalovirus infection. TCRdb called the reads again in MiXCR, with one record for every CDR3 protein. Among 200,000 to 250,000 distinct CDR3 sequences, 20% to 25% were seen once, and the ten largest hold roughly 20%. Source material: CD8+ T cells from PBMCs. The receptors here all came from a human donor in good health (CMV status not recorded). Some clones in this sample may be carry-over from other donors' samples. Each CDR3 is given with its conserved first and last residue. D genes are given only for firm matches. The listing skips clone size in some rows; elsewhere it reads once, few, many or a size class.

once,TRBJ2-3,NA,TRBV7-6,CASSLVQGLLTDTQYF,TGTGCCAGCAGCTTAGTTCAAGGACTACTCACAGATACGCAGTATTTT
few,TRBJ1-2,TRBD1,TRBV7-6,CASSLWDSDGYTF,TGTGCCAGCAGCCTCTGGGACAGTGATGGCTACACCTTC
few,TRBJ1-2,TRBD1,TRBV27,CASSLGQGPTYGYTF,TGTGCCAGCAGTCTGGGACAGGGGCCGACCTATGGCTACACCTTC
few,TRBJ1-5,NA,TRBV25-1,CASSSGMSNQPQHF,TGTGCCAGCAGTTCTGGGATGAGCAATCAGCCCCAGCATTTT
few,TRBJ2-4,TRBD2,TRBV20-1,CSARERAGGPLNIQYF,TGCAGTGCTAGAGAACGAGCGGGGGGGCCGTTAAACATTCAGTACTTC
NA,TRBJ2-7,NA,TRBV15,CATSREGQYYEQYF,TGTGCCACCAGCAGAGAGGGCCAGTACTACGAGCAGTACTTC
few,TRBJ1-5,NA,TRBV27,CASSPYGEPQHF,TGTGCCAGCAGTCCTTACGGGGAGCCCCAGCATTTT
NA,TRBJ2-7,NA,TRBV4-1,CASSQGTGDVQYF,TGCGCCAGCAGCCAAGGAACCGGCGACGTGCAGTACTTC
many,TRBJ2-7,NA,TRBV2,CASSRYGEQYF,TGTGCCAGCAGTCGATATGGAGAGCAGTACTTC
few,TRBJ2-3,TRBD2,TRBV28,CASTTALPLAGAADTQYF,TGTGCCAGCACCACTGCGCTCCCACTAGCGGGGGCCGCAGATACGCAGTATTTT